A single sample gave rise to the 23 T cell receptor beta chains below, sequenced in a study of control samples from healthy donors and cancer patients. Sequencing was performed with immunoSEQ multiplex PCR; in TCRdb, only in-frame clones are kept and a portion is missing. The sample includes over 85,000 clones, roughly 90% seen only once; the top ten take roughly 4%. The sample taken for sequencing was PBMCs. Receptors originate from a woman aged 55-70 years with lung cancer.

This chain links TRBV3-1 (or the pseudogene TRBV3-2) with TRBJ2-3, with D possibly TRBD2 on 6 matching bases. The V gene lost 8 bases and the J gene lost 2 bases, with 11 bases spanning the gap. The germline V gene encodes CDR1 LGHDT and CDR2 YNNKEL (reference sequence). The CDR3 totals 13 residues. CDR3 in DNA: TGTGCCAGCGGGACTCAAATCACAGATACGCAGTATTTT. This encodes CASGTQITDTQYF.

This clone appeared a single time. The chain carries TRBV28 and TRBJ1-5; no reliable D call. The CDR3 is made up of 13 amino acids. Germline CDR1 MDHEN, CDR2 SYDVKM. V was clipped by 6 bases and J by 7 bases, with 13 bases between them. The CDR3 here is CASRLRERQPQHF. The CDR3 nucleotides read TGTGCCAGCAGGCTTAGGGAACGGCAGCCCCAGCATTTT.

This sequence joins TRBV3-1 (or the pseudogene TRBV3-2) and TRBJ2-4, with 9 bases matching TRBD1. The CDR3 totals 14 residues. J lost 12 bases, V lost 3 bases, and 9 bases had no gene match. Germline-derived CDR1 and CDR2 are LGHDT and YNNKEL (reference sequence). CDR3 bases: TGTGCCAGCAGCCAGCTGGACAGGGGCCCTAATCAGTACTTC. Its protein is CASSQLDRGPNQYF.

The rearrangement joins TRBV7-8 to TRBJ1-1, with D hard to call. V gave up 1 base and J gave up 0 bases, with 9 bases separating them. Germline assignment: CDR1 SGHVS and CDR2 FQNEAQ. This CDR3 has 15 amino acids. The CDR3 loop is CASSLDRPMNTEAFF. Here the CDR3 DNA reads TGTGCCAGCAGCTTAGATAGGCCCATGAACACTGAAGCTTTCTTT.

This chain links TRBV27 with TRBJ2-7; the D gene could be TRBD1 or TRBD2 (6 bases each). CDR1 MNHEY and CDR2 SMNVEV come from the germline V gene (reference sequence). Trimming removed 6 bases from V and 7 bases from J, with 19 bases in between. The CDR3 is 14 residues long. CDR3 region: CASSRGRTGREQYF. The DNA of the CDR3 is TGTGCCAGCAGCCGAGGAAGAACAGGGAGGGAGCAGTACTTC.

This sequence joins TRBV12-2 and TRBJ2-5; the table's D call, TRBD1, was not checked against the DNA. TRBV12-2 is a pseudogene. The CDR3 totals 17 residues. The CDR3 DNA sequence: TGTGCAAGTCGCCCAAAACTGACAGGGACCCTCGGTGAGACCCAGTACTTC. Protein: CASRPKLTGTLGETQYF.

The chain uses TRBV11-2 and TRBJ1-2; D is undetermined. This CDR3 has 13 amino acids. Germline CDR1 reads SGHAT; CDR2 reads FQNNGV. Trimming stripped 5 bases from V and 3 bases from J, with 10 bases between. The CDR3 DNA sequence: TGTGCCAGCAGCCTTTCAAGGGACTATGGCTACACCTTC. This translates into CASSLSRDYGYTF.

J is TRBJ1-2 and V is TRBV19, with a weak D call TRBD1 (5 bases). CDR1 and CDR2 from the germline V gene are LNHDA and SQIVND (reference sequence). The CDR3 has 15 residues. V was clipped by 6 bases and J by 2 bases, with 16 bases between them. The CDR3 nucleotides are TGTGCCAGTAGCGACGGACAAATACTCAACTATGGCTACACCTTC. This sequence encodes CASSDGQILNYGYTF.

The chain links TRBV3-1 (or the pseudogene TRBV3-2) to TRBJ2-7, with TRBD1 as a possible D gene (6 bases). V lost 6 bases to trimming and J lost 5 bases, with 17 bases between them. Germline V gene lookup returns CDR1 LGHDT and CDR2 YNNKEL (reference sequence). CDR3 length: 14 residues. The CDR3 nucleotides read TGTGCCAGCAGTGCATCGACAGGACTCCACGAGCAGTACTTC. Protein: CASSASTGLHEQYF.

V and J are TRBV13 and TRBJ1-6; D not certain. CDR3 length: 16 amino acids. Germline V lookup: CDR1 PRHDT, CDR2 FYEKMQ (reference sequence). The germline V and J ends were trimmed by 6 bases and 4 bases, with 16 bases remaining between them. Here the CDR3 reads CASRDRVGSYNSPLHF. The CDR3 DNA follows: TGTGCCAGCAGAGACCGTGTGGGGTCTTATAATTCACCCCTCCACTTT.

The chain uses TRBV28 and TRBJ2-3; D assignment may be TRBD1 or TRBD2 (6 bases each). Trimming left V 7 bases short and J 6 bases short, with 23 bases between. CDR1 MDHEN and CDR2 SYDVKM come from the germline V gene. This CDR3 spans 16 amino acids. CDR3 loop: CASTPRGAREMDTQYF. Here the CDR3 DNA reads TGTGCCAGCACCCCTAGGGGGGCTCGTGAAATGGATACGCAGTATTTT.

J is TRBJ2-3 and V is TRBV27; the D gene could be TRBD1 or TRBD2 (7 bases each). CDR1 is MNHEY and CDR2 is SMNVEV in the germline V gene (reference sequence). V was cut by 8 bases and J by 3 bases, with 15 bases left in between. The CDR3 loop spans 14 amino acids. This CDR3 reads CASGGGGSTDTQYF. The CDR3, as DNA: TGTGCCAGCGGAGGGGGCGGGAGTACAGATACGCAGTATTTT.

The chain carries TRBV7-9 and TRBJ1-1; no clear D gene. The germline V gene encodes CDR1 SEHNR and CDR2 FQNEAQ (reference sequence). This CDR3 spans 13 amino acids. The ends were cut back, 5 bases at V and 3 bases at J, with 10 bases in the middle. CDR3 amino acids: CASSPLGDTEAFF. CDR3 DNA: TGTGCCAGCAGCCCCCTAGGAGACACTGAAGCTTTCTTT.

This rearrangement joins TRBV3-1 (or the pseudogene TRBV3-2) to TRBJ1-2; 9 nucleotides align to TRBD1. Looked up from germline, CDR1 is LGHDT and CDR2 is YNNKEL (reference sequence). V shed 3 bases, J shed 4 bases, and the junction held 9 bases outside the gene matches. The CDR3 contains 16 residues. The CDR3 protein is CASSHVGQGATYGYTF. The CDR3 nucleotides are TGTGCCAGCAGCCATGTGGGACAGGGAGCGACCTATGGCTACACCTTC.

V and J are TRBV10-3 and TRBJ1-1, with 7 positions matching TRBD1. Looked up from germline, CDR1 is ENHRY and CDR2 is SYGVKD. With 6 bases clipped from V and 2 bases from J, the junction kept 9 bases outside the gene matches. This CDR3 region has 15 residues. In DNA form, the CDR3 reads TGTGCCATCAGAATGAGCGGGACAGCCAACACTGAAGCTTTCTTT. This codes for CAIRMSGTANTEAFF.

The chain uses TRBV2 and TRBJ2-3; perhaps TRBD1 as D (5 bases). Germline assignment: CDR1 SNHLY and CDR2 FYNNEI. Deletions cut 3 bases from V and 1 base from J, with 11 bases between. The CDR3 sequence is 15 residues long. The CDR3 loop reads CASSEGLGGTDTQYF. In DNA form, the CDR3 reads TGTGCCAGCAGTGAGGGTCTAGGGGGCACAGATACGCAGTATTTT.

The chain recombines TRBV6-1 with TRBJ1-5; D is unclear. Germline loops: CDR1 MNHNS, CDR2 SASEGT. The CDR3 consists of 13 residues. V was clipped by 1 base and J by 6 bases, with 7 bases between them. DNA for the CDR3: TGTGCCAGCAGTGAAGTGGAGCGTCAGCCCCAGCATTTT. It translates to CASSEVERQPQHF.

The chain recombines TRBV5-8 with TRBJ2-1; TRBD1 matches 7 bases. J was trimmed by 8 bases and V by 4 bases; bases with no gene match: 3. This CDR3 region has 12 residues. Germline assignment: CDR1 SGHTS and CDR2 YDEGEE. In DNA form, the CDR3 reads TGTGCCAGCAGCCTGAGGGGGCATGAGCAGTTCTTC. Its translation: CASSLRGHEQFF. Complete variable domain (other parts from reference TRBV5-8 and TRBJ2-1): EAGVTQSPTHLIKTRGQQATLRCSPISGHTSVYWYQQALGLGLQFLLWYDEGEERNRGNFPPRFSGRQFPNYSSELNVNALELEDSALYLCASSLRGHEQFFGPGTRLTVL.

This chain links TRBV19 with TRBJ1-4; 10 positions match TRBD1. V shed 3 bases and J 8 bases; nucleotides not matched to a gene: 6. The CDR3 contains 15 residues. In germline, CDR1 is LNHDA, CDR2 SQIVND (reference sequence). CDR3: CASSISWTGGEKLFF. The DNA of the CDR3 is TGTGCCAGTAGTATCTCGTGGACAGGGGGGGAAAAACTGTTTTTT.

The rearrangement uses TRBV6-2 or TRBV6-3 and TRBJ1-1; D unclear. Per germline, CDR1 MNHEY and CDR2 SVGEGT. V lost 0 bases and J lost 6, with 11 bases in between. This CDR3 is 14 amino acids long. CDR3 DNA sequence: TGTGCCAGCAGTTACTCGGGTCCGCGCTCTGAAGCTTTCTTT. It translates to CASSYSGPRSEAFF.

This chain links TRBV6-5 with TRBJ2-6, with unresolved D. The CDR3 covers 15 residues. Germline CDR1 and CDR2: MNHEY and SVGAGI. Trimming removed 7 bases from V and 0 bases from J, with 10 bases in between. The CDR3 protein is CASTTPGSGANVLTF. The CDR3 bases are TGTGCCAGCACCACACCAGGCTCTGGGGCCAACGTCCTGACTTTC.

The V call is TRBV5-4, the J call TRBJ2-7, with 12 positions matching TRBD2. The CDR3 length is 15 residues. V shed 1 base and J 6 bases; nucleotides not matched to a gene: 5. Germline CDR1 SGHNT, CDR2 YYREEE (reference sequence). The CDR3 loop is CASSLPLAGGSEQYF. The CDR3 nucleotides are TGTGCCAGCAGCTTGCCGCTAGCGGGAGGGTCCGAGCAGTACTTC.

The chain recombines TRBV7-2 with TRBJ1-3, with D possibly matching TRBD1 (5 bases). V dropped 3 bases and J dropped 0 bases, with 18 bases sitting between them. The CDR3 is 18 residues long. Germline CDR1 and CDR2: SGHTA and FQGNSA. Here the CDR3 DNA reads TGTGCCAGCAGCTTTGATCGGGGACCGGGAAGCTCTGGAAACACCATATATTTT. This translates into CASSFDRGPGSSGNTIYF.